The T cell receptor beta chain described here comes from a study of blood T cell repertoires in COVID-19 (dated by TCRdb to the early 2020s). Broadly, across the study: The collaborator samples originated in the United States, Italy and Spain and spanned the acute and convalescent phases of COVID-19. The repertoires were released in a freely available public database meant as a resource for research on the immune response to SARS-CoV-2. The samples were drawn from the first 160 participants of the ongoing ImmuneRACE study and from 950 to 1,500 subjects provided by 6 global collaborators. Subjects who had been exposed to COVID-19, were actively infected with it, or had recovered from it provided the deeply sampled blood TCRbeta repertoires that made up the dataset. The material from the prospective study consisted of cDNA or gDNA derived from T cells, B-cell-depleted T cells, or PBMCs. Where HLA class I and class II types were available, the types were taken from metadata supplied by the sample provider, not from assay-based typing. Nearly every sample came with metadata listing a de-identified subject ID, COVID-19 status, age in years and sex.

Looking up the germline V gene (reference sequence) yields CDR1 LNHDA and CDR2 SQIVND. The germline V end is reduced by 5 bases and the J end by 5 bases; junction bases left unmatched: 7. From its cysteine to its phenylalanine, the CDR3 spans 15 amino acids. The entry retains the CDR3 DNA only, 45 bases that are in frame from base 1. The immunoSEQ Assay, a bias-controlled multiplex PCR, was used to amplify TCRbeta CDR3 regions from genomic DNA. Processing in the source paper ran as follows. The number of nucleated cells in each sample was estimated from the amplification of reference gene primers within the assay. To quantify the absolute abundance of each unique TCRbeta CDR3 rearrangement, sequence reads were collapsed and filtered. For each sample, productive Simpson clonality was calculated as the square root of Simpson's diversity index across productive rearrangements. What TCRdb holds here is the immuneACCESS table cut down to in-frame rearrangements. Part of the clones is not present; checked against another copy, under half of the missing clones reflect an unresolved V gene, and the others are unexplained. V and J calls and clone size are as listed in that table; D and trimming were resolved from the DNA. Recorded for this sample are about 110,000 clones; approximately 80% of them occurred a single time. The ten biggest clones cover 14% to 15% of the sample.

The count of this clone is one. The clone's antigen remains unknown. The record has no base qualities; no much larger clone is one base away. The paper's findings and limits, for the study overall: The amount of clinical and demographic metadata varied by source and participant and was provided uncurated.

Collaborating institutions collected whole blood in K2EDTA tubes following their own protocols. For TCRbeta analysis, collaborators shipped samples in one of three forms: frozen whole blood, isolated PBMCs, or DNA extracted from either of those sample types. The sequence derives from a woman aged 60 to 75 with acute or convalescent COVID-19. This receptor chain uses TRBV19 and TRBJ2-1, with 9 bases aligning to TRBD1. Source material: peripheral blood. Here is the DNA: TGTGCCAGTAGTCCGGCGGGACAGGGACACAATGAGCAGTTCTTC. This yields the protein CASSPAGQGHNEQFF.